This T cell receptor (beta chain) came from a study of T cell repertoires in cytomegalovirus infection. Across the study: Use of recently identified HLA-C-restricted and well-studied HLA-B-restricted CMV epitopes was part of the study. Indications came from public TCR beta signatures; they pointed to CMV infection and to a matching HLA type.

CDR1 SGHVS and CDR2 FQNEAQ come from the germline V gene. The CDR3 has 13 residues. With 4 bases removed from V and 1 base from J, the gap between germline ends came to 8 bases. Study-level findings and limits: It was HLA-C-restricted CMV-specific TCR beta clonotypes that dominated the response ex vivo.

TCRdb recomputed calls from the reads with MiXCR, one row per CDR3 protein. Of some 560,000 distinct CDR3 sequences detected, roughly 42% appear once; the ten largest clones hold about half. Turning to this clonotype: What it recognizes is unknown.

V is TRBV7-8 and J is TRBJ2-7; unclear D gene. The source is a human donor in good health (CMV status not recorded). Some clones in this sample may be carry-over from other donors' samples. The sample in question was cultured PBMCs, obtained from culture after CMV antigen stimulation. CDR3 nucleotides: TGTGCCAGCAGCTCCCATCGTTCCTACGAGCAGTACTTC. Encoded protein: CASSSHRSYEQYF.